What follows are 5 T cell receptor beta chains derived from one specimen sequenced in a study of T-cell reconstitution after alpha-beta-depleted transplantation in children. Unique molecular identifiers featured in how the TCRbeta library was prepared. TCRdb re-analysed the PCR reads in MiXCR, keeping a single row per CDR3 protein. The sample lists about 610,000 distinct CDR3 sequences, approximately 10% occurring once. The sequencing here drew on PBMCs from the stem cell graft donor, taken from the stem cell graft. These receptors were collected from a human donor who donated a stem cell graft to a child with acute myeloid leukemia.

The chain recombines TRBV7-9 with TRBJ2-1; maybe TRBD2 (6 bases). The germline V and J ends were trimmed by 6 bases and 0 bases, with 12 bases remaining between them. Germline V lookup: CDR1 SEHNR, CDR2 FQNEAQ (reference sequence). The CDR3 spans 15 residues. The CDR3 loop reads CASSPGESSYNEQFF. CDR3 bases: TGTGCCAGCAGTCCGGGGGAGAGCTCCTACAATGAGCAGTTCTTC.

This clonotype was seen a handful of times. This chain connects TRBV18 to TRBJ2-3; 12 bases fit TRBD2. Trimming took 2 bases from V and 2 from J; bases not matched to a gene: 11. This CDR3 spans 19 amino acids. Germline V gene sequence: CDR1 KGHSH, CDR2 LQKENI. CDR3 in DNA: TGTGCCAGCTCACCAAGACTAGCGGGAGTCCCCCCCCTCACAGATACGCAGTATTTT. It is translated as CASSPRLAGVPPLTDTQYF.

Many counts were recorded for this clonotype. This chain connects TRBV15 to TRBJ2-4, with 9 bases identical to TRBD2. The CDR3 contains 15 residues. Losses at the gene ends were 6 bases for V and 3 bases for J; bases not matched to a gene: 6. Germline V CDR1 and CDR2: LNHNV, YYDKDF (reference sequence). The CDR3 protein is CATRISGRGKNIQYF. The CDR3 nucleotides are TGTGCCACCAGAATTAGCGGGAGAGGCAAAAACATTCAGTACTTC.

This clonotype showed up many times. This sequence joins TRBV11-2 and TRBJ2-7; TRBD2 is a possible D gene (6 bases). Trimming left V 4 bases short and J 0 bases short, with 13 bases between. CDR3 length: 15 amino acids. Germline CDR1 SGHAT, CDR2 FQNNGV. The CDR3 reads CASSSLKRASYEQYF. As DNA, the CDR3 is TGTGCCAGCAGCTCCCTAAAGCGGGCCTCCTACGAGCAGTACTTC.

The chain has TRBV12-3 or TRBV12-4 and TRBJ2-5, with 10 bases matching TRBD2. This CDR3 has 15 amino acids. J gave up 5 bases and V 2 bases, and 5 bases lay outside the gene matches. The CDR3 DNA reads as TGTGCCAGCAGTTTACGGGGACTAGCGACGGAGACCCAGTACTTC. Translated: CASSLRGLATETQYF.